Below, 19 T cell receptor beta chains from the same sample are listed, as sequenced in a study of shared clonotypes between healthy human individuals. The data were produced by immunoSEQ multiplex PCR, yet TCRdb's version contains in-frame clones alone and is incomplete. This table has about 2 million clones, roughly 96% appearing once. Sequencing was carried out using naive CD4+ T cells sorted from blood. Described subset: CD45RA+ positively selected. These receptors originate from a man aged 18 to 29 in good health.

The CDR3 nucleotides are TGTGCCTGCGGACTAGATCGCTACGAGCAGTACTTC. Translation gives CACGLDRYEQYF. V usage is TRBV6-5 and J usage is TRBJ2-7; TRBD2 matches 7 bases. CDR3 length equals 12 residues. The junction had 7 bases not matched to a gene; V was cut back by 11 bases and J by 3 bases. Looked up from germline, CDR1 is MNHEY and CDR2 is SVGAGI.

The chain carries TRBV18 and TRBJ1-4, with 8 bases matching TRBD1. Germline V CDR1 and CDR2: KGHSH, LQKENI. CDR3 length equals 14 residues. V lost 3 bases, J lost 7 bases, and 4 bases stayed unmatched. DNA for the CDR3: TGTGCCAGCTCACCCAGGACAGGGATTGAAAAACTGTTTTTT. As protein: CASSPRTGIEKLFF.

The V call is TRBV9, the J call TRBJ2-5; D is perhaps TRBD1 (5 bases). V lost 0 bases and J 1 base, leaving 13 bases between the germline ends. The CDR3 loop spans 16 amino acids. The V gene's germline CDR1 is SGDLS and CDR2 YYNGEE. This chain's CDR3 is CASSVEGRTPQETQYF. CDR3 in DNA: TGTGCCAGCAGCGTAGAGGGGCGGACACCCCAAGAGACCCAGTACTTC. The full variable domain, its missing parts supplied by reference TRBV9 and TRBJ2-5, is DSGVTQTPKHLITATGQRVTLRCSPRSGDLSVYWYQQSLDQGLQFLIQYYNGEERAKGNILERFSAQQFPDLHSELNLSSLELGDSALYFCASSVEGRTPQETQYFGPGTRLLVL.

The chain has TRBV4-1 and TRBJ2-3; D unresolved. Germline values: CDR1 MGHRA, CDR2 YSYEKL. V gave up 2 bases and J gave up 1 base, with 19 bases separating them. CDR3 length: 18 residues. DNA of the CDR3: TGCGCCAGCAGCCAACAGTTTTACAGCCAAAGGGGCACAGATACGCAGTATTTT. Amino acid sequence: CASSQQFYSQRGTDTQYF.

The gene calls are TRBV23-1 and TRBJ2-1; 9 nucleotides agree with TRBD1. TRBV23-1 is placed among ORFs of uncertain function. The CDR3 is made up of 17 amino acids. After removal of 4 bases from V and 2 bases from J, the junction contained 9 bases not matched to a gene. CDR3 residues: CASSRASGTGTYNEQFF. The CDR3 DNA reads as TGCGCCAGCAGTCGGGCTTCCGGGACAGGGACCTACAATGAGCAGTTCTTC.

As concerns this clone: The sample carries other DNA sequences with the same CDR3. CDR3 nucleotide sequence: TGTGCCAGCAGCTTAGTTGGAGGTAAGAACACTGAAGCTTTCTTT. Translating gives CASSLVGGKNTEAFF. V and J are TRBV11-2 and TRBJ1-1; D gene unclear. This CDR3 is 15 amino acids long. Germline V gene data show CDR1 as SGHAT and CDR2 as FQNNGV. Trimming took off 1 base at V and 1 base at J, with 10 bases between the two ends.

This clone has just one count. The chain links TRBV18 to TRBJ2-2; 8 bases fit TRBD2. The germline CDR1 and CDR2 sequences are KGHSH and LQKENI. After removal of 1 base from V and 5 bases from J, the junction contained 9 bases not matched to a gene. The CDR3 is made up of 17 amino acids. DNA of the CDR3: TGTGCCAGCTCACCACTAACTACAGCGGGAGTAACCGGGGAGCTGTTTTTT. It specifies CASSPLTTAGVTGELFF.

Regarding this clone: This clone may be a read error of a much larger clone one base away. The same CDR3 also results from other DNA sequences found in this sample. The chain employs TRBV10-3 and TRBJ1-5; the D is unclear. CDR1 and CDR2 (germline): ENHRY, SYGVKD. The V and J ends lost 1 base and 6 bases respectively, with 4 bases between them. This CDR3 has 12 residues. The CDR3 nucleotides read TGTGCCATCAGTGAGTTGGGTCAGCCCCAGCATTTT. Protein: CAISELGQPQHF.

The V gene is TRBV11-2, the J gene TRBJ2-7; 8 positions agree with TRBD2. Germline V gives CDR1 SGHAT, CDR2 FQNNGV. With V trimmed by 2 bases and J by 5 bases, 8 bases remained unmatched. The CDR3 length is 15 residues. The DNA for the CDR3 is TGTGCCAGCAGCTTAAATCGGGAGGGCCCCCACGAGCAGTACTTC. It yields the protein CASSLNREGPHEQYF.

Details on this clone: Other DNA variants within this sample encode the same CDR3. The chain recombines TRBV2 with TRBJ1-5; no definite D call. Germline V gene sequence: CDR1 SNHLY, CDR2 FYNNEI. The V end lost 3 bases, the J end lost 0 bases, and 6 bases lay between the germline ends. The CDR3 sequence is 14 residues long. In DNA, the CDR3 is TGTGCCAGCAGTGACACTTTTAGCAATCAGCCCCAGCATTTT. Its protein product is CASSDTFSNQPQHF. Supplemented by reference TRBV2 and TRBJ1-5, the full variable domain reads EPEVTQTPSHQVTQMGQEVILRCVPISNHLYFYWYRQILGQKVEFLVSFYNNEISEKSEIFDDQFSVERPDGSNFTLKIRSTKLEDSAMYFCASSDTFSNQPQHFGDGTRLSIL.

Points on this clone: This CDR3 is also generated by other DNA sequences in the sample. V and J are TRBV5-4 and TRBJ2-5; D possibly corresponds to TRBD2 (6 bases). CDR3 size: 14 residues. Germline assignment: CDR1 SGHNT and CDR2 YYREEE (reference sequence). V lost 1 base and J 2 bases, leaving 9 bases between the germline ends. CDR3 loop: CASSLLGGQETQYF. CDR3 bases: TGTGCCAGCAGCTTGCTGGGGGGACAAGAGACCCAGTACTTC.

This chain joins TRBV29-1 and TRBJ1-1; maybe TRBD1 (5 bases). Trimming cost V 7 bases and J 3 bases, with 15 bases left between them. Germline values: CDR1 SQVTM, CDR2 ANQGSEA. The CDR3 is made up of 13 amino acids. This CDR3 is CSAAGHLDTEAFF. The CDR3 DNA follows: TGCAGCGCCGCCGGACACTTAGACACTGAAGCTTTCTTT. Based on the CDR3 plus reference TRBV29-1 and TRBJ1-1, the full variable domain is SAVISQKPSRDICQRGTSLTIQCQVDSQVTMMFWYRQQPGQSLTLIATANQGSEATYESGFVIDKFPISRPNLTFSTLTVSNMSPEDSSIYLCSAAGHLDTEAFFGQGTRLTVV.

This chain uses TRBV6-6 with TRBJ2-7; 10 bases line up with TRBD2. Unmatched junction bases numbered 10, after V lost 5 bases and J lost 6 bases. CDR1 MNHNY and CDR2 SVGAGI come from the germline V gene (reference sequence). There are 15 residues in the CDR3. The CDR3 reads CASSNVAGGLGEQYF. CDR3 nucleotides: TGTGCCAGCAGTAACGTAGCGGGAGGCCTGGGCGAGCAGTACTTC.

The rearrangement joins TRBV6-6 to TRBJ1-1; D uncertain. Between the trimmed V and J ends, which lost 5 bases and 0 bases, there was a span of 10 bases. The germline CDR1 and CDR2 sequences are MNHNY and SVGAGI (reference sequence). This CDR3 contains 14 residues. CDR3 amino acids: CASSRQDMNTEAFF. The DNA for the CDR3 is TGTGCCAGCAGTCGCCAGGATATGAACACTGAAGCTTTCTTT.

This chain connects TRBV30 to TRBJ2-1, with a weak D call TRBD1 (5 bases). The germline V gene has CDR1 GTSNPN and CDR2 SVGIG (reference sequence). Trimming left V 2 bases short and J 12 bases short, with 11 bases between. This CDR3 has 11 residues. The CDR3 protein is CAWSLTETQFF. CDR3 in DNA: TGTGCCTGGAGTCTGACAGAGACGCAGTTCTTC.

J is TRBJ2-1 and V is TRBV10-1; TRBD2 aligns across 7 bases. The V gene's germline CDR1 is WNHNN and CDR2 SYGVQD (reference sequence). The CDR3 length is 15 residues. Germline trimming cut 3 bases from V and 3 bases from J; bases unmatched to any gene: 5. For the CDR3, the DNA is TGCGCCAGCAGTGAAATAGCGGGTGGCTACAATGAGCAGTTCTTC. It is translated as CASSEIAGGYNEQFF.

This chain links TRBV6-1 with TRBJ1-5; D is perhaps TRBD1 (5 bases). Germline CDR1 and CDR2: MNHNS and SASEGT. Trimming removed 0 bases from V and 7 bases from J, with 13 bases in between. The CDR3 runs to 15 residues. The CDR3 protein is CASSEAAGRDQPQHF. CDR3 nucleotides: TGTGCCAGCAGTGAAGCGGCAGGGAGGGACCAGCCCCAGCATTTT.

The chain recombines TRBV30 with TRBJ2-5, with D perhaps TRBD2 (6 bases). Germline-derived CDR1 and CDR2 are GTSNPN and SVGIG (reference sequence). The ends were cut back, 2 bases at V and 4 bases at J, with 14 bases in the middle. The CDR3 has 14 amino acids. The CDR3 region has the DNA TGTGCCTGGAGTTCGGGGGTGAAGGTAGAGACCCAGTACTTC. Protein sequence: CAWSSGVKVETQYF.

The gene calls are TRBV7-2 and TRBJ2-2; TRBD1 matches at 11 bases. The CDR3 is 15 amino acids. Germline V CDR1 and CDR2: SGHTA, FQGNSA. Losses at the gene ends were 5 bases for V and 6 bases for J; bases not matched to a gene: 5. CDR3 in amino acids: CASSPGQGEAGELFF. The DNA of the CDR3 is TGTGCCAGCAGCCCGGGACAGGGGGAGGCCGGGGAGCTGTTTTTT.